Following are 26 T cell receptor beta chains from one sample sequenced in a study of identical twins' blood T cells. Each CDR3 protein gets one entry after TCRdb re-called the 5' RACE reads with MiXCR. The sample yields a few hundred thousand distinct CDR3 sequences, roughly 30% seen once. Sequencing was carried out using PBMCs. The receptors shown here come from a woman between 18 and 55 years old in good health.

The rearrangement joins TRBV20-1 to TRBJ1-2; D unclear. The V gene's germline CDR1 is DFQATT and CDR2 SNEGSKA (reference sequence). The CDR3 contains 14 residues. Trimming removed 3 bases at V and 8 bases at J, with 19 bases between. The DNA for the CDR3 is TGCAGTGCTAGGAACACTTTGGACCTTCTCGGCTACACCTTC. This gives the protein CSARNTLDLLGYTF.

The chain couples TRBV5-4 to TRBJ2-4, with a weak D call TRBD1 (5 bases). The V end lost 0 bases, the J end lost 7 bases, and 11 bases lay between the germline ends. CDR1 and CDR2 from the germline V gene are SGHNT and YYREEE (reference sequence). CDR3 length: 14 residues. Here the CDR3 DNA reads TGTGCCAGCAGCTTGGGACAAAAGGGGAACATTCAGTACTTC. It specifies CASSLGQKGNIQYF. The whole variable domain, remainder taken from reference TRBV5-4 and TRBJ2-4, is ETGVTQSPTHLIKTRGQQVTLRCSSQSGHNTVSWYQQALGQGPQFIFQYYREEENGRGNFPPRFSGLQFPNYSSELNVNALELDDSALYLCASSLGQKGNIQYFGAGTRLSVL.

The chain couples TRBV4-3 to TRBJ1-4; D possibly corresponds to TRBD1 (5 bases). Trimming took off 0 bases at V and 6 bases at J, with 8 bases between the two ends. This CDR3 has 14 residues. The germline V gene encodes CDR1 LGHNA and CDR2 YSLEER. The CDR3 region is CASSQDSGDEKLFF. CDR3 nucleotide sequence: TGCGCCAGCAGCCAAGACTCGGGGGATGAAAAACTGTTTTTT.

The chain employs TRBV20-1 and TRBJ2-2, with D perhaps TRBD2 (5 bases). Germline V CDR1 and CDR2: DFQATT, SNEGSKA (reference sequence). The length of the CDR3 is 14 residues. V lost 6 bases to trimming and J lost 4 bases, with 15 bases between them. The CDR3 reads CSARTLKRTGELFF. The CDR3 coding sequence is TGCAGTGCCCGGACTCTAAAGCGCACCGGGGAGCTGTTTTTT.

Comments on this clonotype: This clone may be a read error of a much larger clone one base away. The J gene is TRBJ1-3, the V gene TRBV12-3 or TRBV12-4, with a tentative D call TRBD1 (5 bases). CDR3 length: 13 amino acids. As DNA, the CDR3 is TGTGCCGGCAGTTTGGGGCAGGGAAACACCATATATTTT. It is translated as CAGSLGQGNTIYF.

The chain carries TRBV18 and TRBJ1-2; 7 nucleotides agree with TRBD1. Germline V CDR1 and CDR2: KGHSH, LQKENI. The junction had 4 bases not matched to a gene; V was cut back by 3 bases and J by 6 bases. This CDR3 has 13 residues. The CDR3 DNA reads TGTGCCAGCTCACCGCAGGGGGTAAATGGCTACACCTTC. Its translation is CASSPQGVNGYTF.

The chain has TRBV5-1 and TRBJ1-2; 7 bases line up with TRBD1. CDR3 length equals 14 residues. Per the germline V gene, CDR1 is SGHRS and CDR2 is YFSETQ. J lost 7 bases, V lost 0 bases, and 6 bases had no gene match. CDR3 DNA sequence: TGCGCCAGCAGCTTGGACAGGGGCGCTGTTGGCTACACCTTC. Translated, it gives CASSLDRGAVGYTF.

J is TRBJ2-1 and V is TRBV20-1; TRBD2 matches at 9 bases. The CDR3 sequence is 14 residues long. J lost 3 bases, V lost 5 bases, and 5 bases had no gene match. Germline CDR1 DFQATT, CDR2 SNEGSKA (reference sequence). CDR3 coding DNA: TGCAGTGCTGCAGCGGGAGGCCTCTACAATGAGCAGTTCTTC. It translates to CSAAAGGLYNEQFF.

The chain combines TRBV5-1 with TRBJ2-7; D remains ambiguous. The CDR3 covers 14 residues. The germline V and J ends were trimmed by 4 bases and 2 bases, with 13 bases remaining between them. From germline, CDR1 is SGHRS and CDR2 YFSETQ. CDR3 region: CASSPRTDAYEQYF. CDR3 coding DNA: TGCGCCAGCAGCCCCCGGACGGATGCCTACGAGCAGTACTTC. Supplemented by reference TRBV5-1 and TRBJ2-7, the full variable domain reads KAGVTQTPRYLIKTRGQQVTLSCSPISGHRSVSWYQQTPGQGLQFLFEYFSETQRNKGNFPGRFSGRQFSNSRSEMNVSTLELGDSALYLCASSPRTDAYEQYFGPGTRLTVT.

This chain joins TRBV5-1 and TRBJ2-3, with 7 nucleotides matching TRBD2. The ends lost 3 bases at V and 3 bases at J; junction bases unmatched: 4. CDR1 SGHRS and CDR2 YFSETQ come from the germline V gene. The CDR3 is 14 amino acids. The CDR3 loop is CASSSGGPTDTQYF. DNA for the CDR3: TGCGCCAGCAGCTCGGGGGGACCGACAGATACGCAGTATTTT. Looking up the rest from reference TRBV5-1 and TRBJ2-3 gives the full variable domain: KAGVTQTPRYLIKTRGQQVTLSCSPISGHRSVSWYQQTPGQGLQFLFEYFSETQRNKGNFPGRFSGRQFSNSRSEMNVSTLELGDSALYLCASSSGGPTDTQYFGPGTRLTVL.

In regard to this clonotype: A much larger clonotype is one base distant, so this may be a read error. This CDR3 is CASSPSFTFHGNTIYF. Here the CDR3 DNA reads TGTGCCAGCAGTCCATCTTTTACGTTTCATGGAAACACCATATATTTT. J is TRBJ1-3 and V is TRBV6-5; D unresolved. Trimming removed 5 bases from V and 3 bases from J, with 17 bases in between. Germline lookup yields CDR1 MNHEY and CDR2 SVGAGI. This CDR3 contains 16 residues.

The table lists this clonotype with many counts. This chain joins TRBV29-1 and TRBJ1-1; D is perhaps TRBD1 (5 bases). The CDR3 runs 13 residues. The V end was cut by 3 bases, the J end by 4 bases, with 12 bases between. CDR1 SQVTM and CDR2 ANQGSEA come from the germline V gene. The CDR3 here is CSVEDRGGTEAFF. For the CDR3, the DNA is TGCAGCGTTGAGGATAGGGGCGGCACTGAAGCTTTCTTT.

There are a few counts of this clonotype. The chain employs TRBV6-2 or TRBV6-3 and TRBJ1-1; perhaps TRBD1 as D (5 bases). The V end was cut by 6 bases, the J end by 6 bases, with 14 bases between. CDR1 is MNHEY, CDR2 SVGEGT, per germline. The CDR3 is 13 residues long. CDR3: CASRTLRDAEAFF. The CDR3 DNA sequence: TGTGCCAGCAGAACGCTGCGGGACGCTGAAGCTTTCTTT.

This clonotype has only a few counts. The rearrangement joins TRBV14 to TRBJ2-2; possibly TRBD2 for D (6 bases). Germline loops: CDR1 SGHDN, CDR2 FVKESK. The CDR3 spans 16 residues. The V end was cut by 0 bases, the J end by 6 bases, with 14 bases between. CDR3 in DNA: TGTGCCAGCAGCCAAGAAATACTAGCTGCCGCCGGGGAGCTGTTTTTT. This sequence encodes CASSQEILAAAGELFF.

A few counts support this clonotype. The rearrangement uses TRBV7-2 and TRBJ2-1; TRBD2 aligns across 12 bases. Germline values: CDR1 SGHTA, CDR2 FQGNSA. CDR3 length: 16 residues. With V trimmed by 1 base and J by 7 bases, 5 bases remained unmatched. In nucleotides, the CDR3 is TGTGCCAGCAGCTTAGTAGGGACTAGCGGGTTAAATGAGCAGTTCTTC. Its translation is CASSLVGTSGLNEQFF.

The V call is TRBV5-1, the J call TRBJ1-1; TRBD1 aligns across 10 bases. The CDR3 extends over 15 amino acids. CDR1 is SGHRS and CDR2 is YFSETQ in the germline V gene. Trimming removed 3 bases from V and 2 bases from J; junction bases left unmatched: 4. For the CDR3, the DNA is TGCGCCAGCAGCTCCGGGACAGGGGTTAACACTGAAGCTTTCTTT. Translating gives CASSSGTGVNTEAFF. The full variable domain, in which reference TRBV5-1 and TRBJ1-1 provide the parts outside the CDR3, is KAGVTQTPRYLIKTRGQQVTLSCSPISGHRSVSWYQQTPGQGLQFLFEYFSETQRNKGNFPGRFSGRQFSNSRSEMNVSTLELGDSALYLCASSSGTGVNTEAFFGQGTRLTVV.

Here the CDR3 reads CSARDSFGTVTYEQYF. CDR3 bases: TGCAGTGCTAGAGATTCGTTTGGGACGGTTACCTACGAGCAGTACTTC. The chain carries TRBV20-1 and TRBJ2-7, with D perhaps being TRBD1 or TRBD2 (5 bases each). Per germline, CDR1 DFQATT and CDR2 SNEGSKA (reference sequence). The V end lost 0 bases, the J end lost 2 bases, and 17 bases lay between the germline ends. This CDR3 has 16 residues.

J is TRBJ1-1 and V is TRBV7-2; the match to TRBD1 covers 8 bases. The length of the CDR3 is 15 residues. The V segment lost 2 bases and the J segment 1 base; nucleotides outside the gene matches: 3. In germline, CDR1 is SGHTA, CDR2 FQGNSA. In DNA, the CDR3 is TGTGCCAGCAGCTTAAAAGGACAGGGGAACACTGAAGCTTTCTTT. As protein: CASSLKGQGNTEAFF.

This clonotype has only a few counts. The chain has TRBV4-3 and TRBJ2-3; no reliable D call. Trimming removed 1 base from V and 0 bases from J, with 5 bases in between. The CDR3 extends over 14 amino acids. Germline V gene lookup returns CDR1 LGHNA and CDR2 YSLEER. The CDR3 region is CASSQGWSTDTQYF. The CDR3 nucleotides read TGCGCCAGCAGCCAAGGATGGAGCACAGATACGCAGTATTTT.

The chain carries TRBV7-8 and TRBJ1-6; D is ambiguous. Germline V gene lookup returns CDR1 SGHVS and CDR2 FQNEAQ. The V and J ends lost 1 base and 8 bases respectively, with 12 bases between them. The CDR3 is made up of 15 amino acids. CDR3 residues: CASSLVGLWDSPLHF. The CDR3 bases are TGTGCCAGCAGCTTAGTGGGATTGTGGGATTCACCCCTCCACTTT. Complete variable domain (other parts from reference TRBV7-8 and TRBJ1-6): GAGVSQSPRYKVAKRGQDVALRCDPISGHVSLFWYQQALGQGPEFLTYFQNEAQLDKSGLPSDRFFAERPEGSVSTLKIQRTQQEDSAVYLCASSLVGLWDSPLHFGNGTRLTVT.

The V gene is TRBV20-1, the J gene TRBJ2-1; 10 nucleotides line up with TRBD2. Trimming took 1 base from V and 12 from J; bases not matched to a gene: 6. This CDR3 contains 13 residues. In germline, CDR1 is DFQATT, CDR2 SNEGSKA (reference sequence). The DNA for the CDR3 is TGCAGTGCTAGAGGGCTAGCGGGGGACCTGCAGTTCTTC. Translation: CSARGLAGDLQFF.

There are many counts of this clonotype. The chain couples TRBV7-9 to TRBJ1-5; D uncertain. CDR1 SEHNR and CDR2 FQNEAQ come from the germline V gene (reference sequence). The CDR3 runs to 12 residues. The ends were cut back, 1 base at V and 6 bases at J, with 4 bases in the middle. CDR3 DNA: TGTGCCAGCAGCTTAGGTAGTCAGCCCCAGCATTTT. Residues: CASSLGSQPQHF.

This chain connects TRBV6-5 to TRBJ1-2; 8 bases fit TRBD1. Trimming removed 6 bases from V and 5 bases from J; junction bases left unmatched: 11. The CDR3 length is 15 residues. Germline CDR1 MNHEY, CDR2 SVGAGI. This CDR3 is CASRNGQGAGYGYTF. For the CDR3, the DNA is TGTGCCAGCAGGAACGGGCAGGGGGCAGGGTATGGCTACACCTTC.

The sample holds many counts of this clonotype. This chain uses TRBV20-1 with TRBJ2-3; 8 bases line up with TRBD2. CDR3 length: 15 residues. Per the germline V gene, CDR1 is DFQATT and CDR2 is SNEGSKA (reference sequence). Unmatched junction bases numbered 7, after V lost 2 bases and J lost 3 bases. The CDR3 DNA reads as TGCAGTGCTAGACTCCCCGGGACTAGGACAGATACGCAGTATTTT. This codes for CSARLPGTRTDTQYF.

This clonotype has a single count. The V gene is TRBV21-1, the J gene TRBJ2-1; TRBD1, as called in the table, went unchecked against the DNA. TRBV21-1 is given as a pseudogene. The CDR3 runs 16 residues. CDR3 in amino acids: CASSNPGTSSYNEQFF. Here the CDR3 DNA reads TGTGCCAGCAGCAACCCGGGGACCAGCTCCTACAATGAGCAGTTCTTC.

This rearrangement joins TRBV10-3 to TRBJ2-3; D gene uncertain. The CDR3 is 13 amino acids. V shed 4 bases and J shed 2 bases, with 7 bases lying between them. CDR1 is ENHRY and CDR2 is SYGVKD in the germline V gene. The CDR3 reads CAISGSYTDTQYF. The CDR3 coding sequence is TGTGCCATCAGTGGGAGTTACACAGATACGCAGTATTTT.